The next 21 T cell receptor beta chains were all read from a single sample in a study of T cell changes during pregnancy in multiple sclerosis. Clones were sequenced by immunoSEQ multiplex PCR, and TCRdb holds only the in-frame ones, with some missing. Among over 25,000 clones listed, 80% to 95% were seen once. The sample consisted of CD8+ T cells from peripheral blood mononuclear cells, taken before pregnancy. These receptors were obtained from a female donor with multiple sclerosis, enrolled in a pregnancy study.

As regards this clone: A clone one base away is much larger, so this may be a read error. V gene TRBV6-4 combines with J gene TRBJ2-3; D perhaps matches TRBD1 (6 bases). This CDR3 has 13 residues. The V gene lost 4 bases and the J gene lost 2 bases, with 7 bases spanning the gap. Germline assignment: CDR1 MRHNA and CDR2 SNTAGT. CDR3 coding DNA: TGTGCCAGCAGTGCAGGGGCCACAGATACGCAGTATTTT. It specifies CASSAGATDTQYF.

J is TRBJ1-2 and V is TRBV6-1; TRBD1 agrees at 11 bases. The V gene end was trimmed by 4 bases and the J gene end by 5 bases; junction bases not matched to a gene: 6. This CDR3 is built from 15 residues. Germline values: CDR1 MNHNS, CDR2 SASEGT. CDR3 region: CASSGPGTGGYGYTF. The DNA of the CDR3 is TGTGCCAGCAGTGGCCCCGGGACAGGGGGTTATGGCTACACCTTC.

The chain couples TRBV19 to TRBJ2-1, with 9 bases aligning to TRBD2. V trimming: 5 bases; J trimming: 7 bases; junction bases outside the gene matches: 9. The CDR3 totals 15 residues. Germline CDR1 and CDR2: LNHDA and SQIVND (reference sequence). CDR3 amino acids: CASSVPGLAANEQFF. The CDR3 region has the DNA TGTGCCAGTAGTGTTCCGGGACTAGCTGCTAATGAGCAGTTCTTC.

V gene TRBV7-2 combines with J gene TRBJ2-7; TRBD2 agrees at 9 bases. In germline, CDR1 is SGHTA, CDR2 FQGNSA. V was clipped by 1 base and J by 5 bases; unmatched bases: 6. This CDR3 comprises 15 residues. The CDR3 reads CASSLGAGGPNEQYF. CDR3 sequence (DNA): TGTGCCAGCAGCTTAGGGGCGGGAGGGCCTAACGAGCAGTACTTC.

The count of this clone is one. The CDR3 here is CSVSGTPSYEQYF. The CDR3 bases are TGCAGCGTATCCGGGACACCCTCCTACGAGCAGTACTTC. The chain has TRBV29-1 and TRBJ2-5; possible D gene TRBD1, 6 bases. The J call may be mistaken, given a closer DNA end match to TRBJ2-7. This CDR3 has 13 residues. The germline V gene encodes CDR1 SQVTM and CDR2 ANQGSEA.

V is TRBV11-2 and J is TRBJ2-2; TRBD2 matches 8 bases. J lost 7 bases, V lost 1 base, and 8 bases had no gene match. The germline gives CDR1 SGHAT, CDR2 FQNNGV. The CDR3 has 16 residues. The CDR3 bases are TGTGCCAGCAGCTTAGCCTCGGGAGGGCCGTACGGGGAGCTGTTTTTT. It codes for CASSLASGGPYGELFF. Supplemented by reference TRBV11-2 and TRBJ2-2, the full variable domain reads EAGVAQSPRYKIIEKRQSVAFWCNPISGHATLYWYQQILGQGPKLLIQFQNNGVVDDSQLPKDRFSAERLKGVDSTLKIQPAKLEDSAVYLCASSLASGGPYGELFFGEGSRLTVL.

The chain joins TRBV30 to TRBJ1-1, with no clear D. The germline V and J ends were trimmed by 1 base and 0 bases, with 9 bases remaining between them. Germline assignment: CDR1 GTSNPN and CDR2 SVGIG (reference sequence). The CDR3 covers 14 residues. The chain's CDR3 is CAWSEEVMNTEAFF. CDR3 coding DNA: TGTGCCTGGAGTGAAGAGGTAATGAACACTGAAGCTTTCTTT.

V gene TRBV5-1 combines with J gene TRBJ2-7; 7 nucleotides match TRBD2. Trimming at V came to 4 bases and at J to 0 bases, leaving 1 base not matched to a gene. Germline-derived CDR1 and CDR2 are SGHRS and YFSETQ. The CDR3 loop spans 13 amino acids. CDR3 nucleotides: TGCGCCAGCAGCGCGGGAGCCTCCTACGAGCAGTACTTC. Its protein product is CASSAGASYEQYF.

This rearrangement joins TRBV6-5 to TRBJ1-1; D perhaps matches TRBD1 (6 bases). Germline loops: CDR1 MNHEY, CDR2 SVGAGI. The CDR3 loop spans 15 amino acids. Trimming pared 5 bases from V and 5 bases from J, leaving 18 bases between. The DNA of the CDR3 is TGTGCCAGCAGTCACCACAGGGAAATGGGTACTGAAGCTTTCTTT. Protein sequence: CASSHHREMGTEAFF.

This clone was seen only a few times. V is TRBV10-3 and J is TRBJ1-1, with 8 bases identical to TRBD1. The V gene end was trimmed by 6 bases and the J gene end by 6 bases; junction bases not matched to a gene: 6. The CDR3 has 13 residues. From germline, CDR1 is ENHRY and CDR2 SYGVKD. CDR3 in amino acids: CAIRRTGSAEAFF. DNA for the CDR3: TGTGCCATCAGGCGGACAGGGAGTGCTGAAGCTTTCTTT.

This clone was counted once. The chain employs TRBV28 and TRBJ2-7, with no clear D. The CDR3 loop spans 16 amino acids. Trimming removed 2 bases at V and 2 bases at J, with 16 bases between. Germline CDR1 MDHEN, CDR2 SYDVKM. This chain's CDR3 is CASSLVPRWKPYEQYF. The CDR3 region has the DNA TGTGCCAGCAGTTTAGTACCCAGGTGGAAGCCCTACGAGCAGTACTTC.

The rearrangement joins TRBV15 to TRBJ2-3, with 10 positions matching TRBD1. The J segment lost 3 bases and the V segment lost 3 bases, leaving 9 bases of the junction unmatched. CDR3 length: 17 amino acids. Germline V gene data show CDR1 as LNHNV and CDR2 as YYDKDF (reference sequence). This CDR3 is CATSRGLGTGETDTQYF. The CDR3 bases are TGTGCCACCAGCAGGGGACTCGGGACAGGGGAGACAGATACGCAGTATTTT.

This chain joins TRBV6-1 and TRBJ2-1; 7 nucleotides match TRBD1. The CDR3 spans 16 residues. V lost 4 bases and J lost 3; bases outside the gene matches: 9. CDR1 and CDR2 from the germline V gene are MNHNS and SASEGT. For the CDR3, the DNA is TGTGCCAGCAGTGGGGCCGGGACAGAACTCTACAATGAGCAGTTCTTC. It codes for CASSGAGTELYNEQFF.

V is TRBV7-6 and J is TRBJ2-3, with a tentative D call TRBD1 (5 bases). Germline V gene lookup returns CDR1 SGHVS and CDR2 FNYEAQ. This CDR3 is built from 17 residues. Trimming removed 5 bases from V and 1 base from J, with 19 bases in between. The CDR3 is CASSNRWGEGGTDTQYF. CDR3 sequence (DNA): TGTGCCAGCAGCAACCGCTGGGGCGAAGGGGGCACAGATACGCAGTATTTT.

V is TRBV4-2 and J is TRBJ2-3; possible D gene TRBD2, 5 bases. Trimming pared 4 bases from V and 4 bases from J, leaving 9 bases between. The germline V gene encodes CDR1 LGHNA and CDR2 YNFKEQ. There are 13 residues in the CDR3. The CDR3 bases are TGTGCCAGCAGCCTAGCGCGTCCAGATACGCAGTATTTT. It is translated as CASSLARPDTQYF.

The chain carries TRBV19 and TRBJ2-2; 14 bases fit TRBD2. Germline V gene sequence: CDR1 LNHDA, CDR2 SQIVND (reference sequence). The CDR3 consists of 16 residues. The junction had 11 bases not matched to a gene; V was cut back by 10 bases and J by 7 bases. The CDR3 region is CATTPGLAGEGGELFF. The CDR3 bases are TGTGCCACTACCCCGGGACTAGCGGGAGAGGGCGGGGAGCTGTTTTTT.

This chain uses TRBV15 with TRBJ2-7; 9 positions agree with TRBD2. Germline V gene data show CDR1 as LNHNV and CDR2 as YYDKDF (reference sequence). Trimming cost V 1 base and J 3 bases; bases outside gene matches: 13. This CDR3 region has 18 residues. This CDR3 is CATSRAAAGGPRFYEQYF. In DNA, the CDR3 is TGTGCCACCAGCAGAGCTGCGGCGGGAGGGCCCCGCTTCTACGAGCAGTACTTC.

The rearrangement links TRBV4-2 to TRBJ1-1; TRBD1 might be the D (6 bases). This CDR3 has 14 residues. The germline V and J ends were trimmed by 5 bases and 1 base, with 11 bases remaining between them. CDR1 and CDR2 (germline): LGHNA, YNFKEQ. The CDR3 DNA is TGTGCCAGCAGCTGGAGGACAGCGAACACTGAAGCTTTCTTT. Residues: CASSWRTANTEAFF.

V and J are TRBV2 and TRBJ2-4, with TRBD2 matching 10 bases. The CDR3 totals 19 residues. Germline CDR1 SNHLY, CDR2 FYNNEI. J gave up 0 bases and V 2 bases, and 10 bases lay outside the gene matches. The CDR3 region has the DNA TGTGCCAGCAGTGAACTAGCGGGAGCGCTGTTGGTAGCCAAAAACATTCAGTACTTC. Amino acid sequence: CASSELAGALLVAKNIQYF.

The chain uses TRBV4-3 and TRBJ2-7, with D possibly TRBD1 on 5 matching bases. This CDR3 is built from 16 residues. Trimming took 0 bases from V and 3 from J, leaving 15 bases between them. CDR1 is LGHNA, CDR2 YSLEER, per germline. As DNA, the CDR3 is TGCGCCAGCAGCCAAGACACCCCGGACACCATCTACGAGCAGTACTTC. Translating it yields CASSQDTPDTIYEQYF.

The J gene is TRBJ1-1, the V gene TRBV5-1; TRBD1 is a possible D gene (5 bases). This CDR3 is built from 14 residues. Trimming took off 0 bases at V and 2 bases at J, with 8 bases between the two ends. From germline, CDR1 is SGHRS and CDR2 YFSETQ. The CDR3 loop is CASSLATENTEAFF. The CDR3 region has the DNA TGCGCCAGCAGCTTGGCGACAGAAAACACTGAAGCTTTCTTT.